The 28 T cell receptor beta chains below all came from one sample that was sequenced in a study of T cell repertoires in cytomegalovirus infection. TCRdb fed the reads into MiXCR, producing one record per CDR3 protein. Of roughly 100,000 distinct CDR3 sequences listed, about 17% are singletons. The specimen sequenced was PBMCs. All receptors come from a human donor in good health (CMV status not recorded). Some clones in this sample may be carry-over from other donors' samples.

The V gene is TRBV20-1, the J gene TRBJ1-5; 9 bases agree with TRBD1. The CDR3 covers 16 residues. V trimming: 5 bases; J trimming: 5 bases; junction bases outside the gene matches: 13. Germline CDR1 DFQATT, CDR2 SNEGSKA (reference sequence). CDR3 bases: TGCAGTGCTCCACAGGGGGCGAGTAATGTTGATCAGCCCCAGCATTTT. It yields the protein CSAPQGASNVDQPQHF.

This clonotype was detected ten times or more. V gene TRBV29-1 combines with J gene TRBJ1-1; 7 nucleotides line up with TRBD1. The CDR3 spans 13 residues. From germline, CDR1 is SQVTM and CDR2 ANQGSEA. The junction had 9 bases not matched to a gene; V was cut back by 7 bases and J by 4 bases. The CDR3 DNA sequence: TGCAGCGCGTGCCCTTCAGGGGGCACTGAAGCTTTCTTT. The encoded protein is CSACPSGGTEAFF. Together with reference TRBV29-1 and TRBJ1-1, the CDR3 gives the full variable domain: SAVISQKPSRDICQRGTSLTIQCQVDSQVTMMFWYRQQPGQSLTLIATANQGSEATYESGFVIDKFPISRPNLTFSTLTVSNMSPEDSSIYLCSACPSGGTEAFFGQGTRLTVV.

The genes are TRBV10-3 and TRBJ1-5; D might be TRBD1 (6 bases). The CDR3 runs to 13 residues. Trimming removed 6 bases at V and 3 bases at J, with 9 bases between. CDR1 and CDR2 (germline): ENHRY, SYGVKD. CDR3 sequence reads: CAIRAGVNQPQHF. In nucleotides, the CDR3 is TGTGCCATCAGAGCAGGGGTCAATCAGCCCCAGCATTTT.

This clonotype has only a few counts. V is TRBV20-1 and J is TRBJ1-5, with 10 bases aligning to TRBD1. Germline trimming cut 0 bases from V and 4 bases from J; bases unmatched to any gene: 0. The CDR3 extends over 14 amino acids. Germline loops: CDR1 DFQATT, CDR2 SNEGSKA (reference sequence). The CDR3 region is CSAREGQGNQPQHF. The DNA for the CDR3 is TGCAGTGCTAGAGAGGGACAGGGGAATCAGCCCCAGCATTTT.

This clonotype has a handful of counts. The chain carries TRBV7-9 and TRBJ1-1, with D perhaps TRBD1 (5 bases). CDR1 is SEHNR, CDR2 FQNEAQ, per germline (reference sequence). Between the trimmed V and J ends, which lost 2 bases and 3 bases, there was a span of 13 bases. The CDR3 extends over 15 amino acids. The CDR3 DNA is TGTGCCAGCAGCTTAAGAGAGGGGATCTACACTGAAGCTTTCTTT. Translating gives CASSLREGIYTEAFF.

The chain couples TRBV10-3 to TRBJ1-1; D is undetermined. The CDR3 totals 13 residues. V was shortened by 2 bases and J by 11 bases, with 15 bases between the two germline ends. Per the germline V gene, CDR1 is ENHRY and CDR2 is SYGVKD. The CDR3 coding sequence is TGTGCCATCAGTGAGAGTGTGAGGATAACGGCTTTCTTT. This gives the protein CAISESVRITAFF.

At least ten counts were recorded for this clonotype. The chain uses TRBV27 and TRBJ1-1; D remains unclear. CDR1 MNHEY and CDR2 SMNVEV come from the germline V gene (reference sequence). This CDR3 region has 15 residues. Trimming removed 2 bases at V and 0 bases at J, with 10 bases between. In nucleotides, the CDR3 is TGTGCCAGCAGTTTAGATGCAGTCATGAACACTGAAGCTTTCTTT. This sequence encodes CASSLDAVMNTEAFF.

This clonotype was detected only a few times. The chain is built from TRBV9 and TRBJ1-1, with no clear D. The CDR3 covers 16 residues. Trimming removed 0 bases at V and 3 bases at J, with 15 bases between. CDR1 SGDLS and CDR2 YYNGEE come from the germline V gene. The CDR3 is CASSVVGRVWDTEAFF. CDR3 in DNA: TGTGCCAGCAGCGTAGTGGGGAGGGTCTGGGACACTGAAGCTTTCTTT.

The rearrangement joins TRBV10-3 to TRBJ2-7, with TRBD1 as a possible D gene (6 bases). Trimming cost V 0 bases and J 2 bases, with 8 bases left between them. Germline CDR1 reads ENHRY; CDR2 reads SYGVKD. The CDR3 consists of 14 residues. The CDR3: CAISESTGTYEQYF. CDR3 nucleotides: TGTGCCATCAGTGAGTCTACAGGGACCTACGAGCAGTACTTC.

V usage is TRBV6-1 and J usage is TRBJ1-2; maybe TRBD1 (5 bases). The V end was cut by 1 base, the J end by 4 bases, with 7 bases between. Germline V gene data show CDR1 as MNHNS and CDR2 as SASEGT. This CDR3 has 13 residues. CDR3 coding DNA: TGTGCCAGCAGTGAAGAGGGGACCTATGGCTACACCTTC. Encoded protein: CASSEEGTYGYTF.

This clonotype has only a few counts. This chain joins TRBV24-1 and TRBJ1-1, with D possibly matching TRBD1 (5 bases). The CDR3 length is 11 residues. Deletions cut 9 bases from V and 7 bases from J, with 11 bases between. Germline CDR1 is KGHDR and CDR2 is SFDVKD. The CDR3 region has the DNA TGTGCCACCCCGGGTAGGGGTGAAGCTTTCTTT. Residues: CATPGRGEAFF.

The table lists this clonotype with many counts. V and J are TRBV7-3 and TRBJ2-1; D is perhaps TRBD1 or TRBD2 (7 bases each). Trimming stripped 8 bases from V and 2 bases from J, with 16 bases between. The CDR3 is made up of 15 amino acids. From germline, CDR1 is SGHTA and CDR2 FQGTGA. CDR3 in DNA: TGTGCCAGCGCTCCCCAGGGGGGGACCTACAATGAGCAGTTCTTC. This gives the protein CASAPQGGTYNEQFF.

In its sample, this clonotype was seen many times. The CDR3 reads CASSQGLLASNTEAFF. Here the CDR3 DNA reads TGCGCCAGCAGCCAAGGATTATTGGCCTCGAACACTGAAGCTTTCTTT. The gene calls are TRBV4-1 and TRBJ1-1; D not certain. The CDR3 sequence is 16 residues long. V was shortened by 1 base and J by 1 base, with 13 bases between the two germline ends. Germline V gene data show CDR1 as MGHRA and CDR2 as YSYEKL.

This clonotype has at least ten counts. This sequence joins TRBV10-3 and TRBJ2-1; TRBD2 might be the D (6 bases). The CDR3 consists of 16 residues. V was clipped by 1 base and J by 5 bases, with 15 bases between them. Germline CDR1 reads ENHRY; CDR2 reads SYGVKD. CDR3 DNA sequence: TGTGCCATCAGTGAGTTAGGAGGGGCCACGGACAATGAGCAGTTCTTC. Translating gives CAISELGGATDNEQFF.

This clonotype was picked up a small number of times. V gene TRBV6-5 combines with J gene TRBJ2-7, with 8 positions matching TRBD1. The CDR3 runs to 16 residues. The junction had 10 bases not matched to a gene; V was cut back by 4 bases and J by 2 bases. Germline CDR1 and CDR2: MNHEY and SVGAGI. CDR3 sequence (DNA): TGTGCCAGCAGTTTCACCCGGACAGGGAATCCCTACGAGCAGTACTTC. Protein product: CASSFTRTGNPYEQYF.

This clonotype was detected a few times. The chain couples TRBV20-1 to TRBJ1-4, with D maybe TRBD1 (6 bases). Trimming pared 5 bases from V and 2 bases from J, leaving 12 bases between. Germline V gene data show CDR1 as DFQATT and CDR2 as SNEGSKA (reference sequence). CDR3 size: 14 residues. The CDR3: CSAPSQGTNEKLFF. The CDR3 DNA follows: TGCAGTGCTCCGAGCCAGGGGACTAATGAAAAACTGTTTTTT.

Notes on this clonotype: A read error may be the cause here, since a much bigger clone is one base away. The chain couples TRBV7-6 to TRBJ2-2, with TRBD2 as a possible D gene (5 bases). There are 16 residues in the CDR3. Germline V lookup: CDR1 SGHVS, CDR2 FNYEAQ. The CDR3 DNA reads TGTGCCAGCAGCTTAGCGGCGGTAGCTAACACCGGGGATCTGTTTTTT. Translating gives CASSLAAVANTGDLFF.

The V and J genes are TRBV29-1 and TRBJ2-5; D gene ambiguous. The CDR3 is made up of 12 amino acids. CDR1 SQVTM and CDR2 ANQGSEA come from the germline V gene. V lost 4 bases and J 2 bases, leaving 8 bases between the germline ends. The CDR3 loop reads CSVAHGQETQYF. The CDR3 DNA is TGCAGCGTTGCTCACGGTCAAGAGACCCAGTACTTC.

This clonotype was seen repeatedly, ten times or more. This chain joins TRBV7-2 and TRBJ1-6; 8 bases are shared with TRBD1. This CDR3 has 13 residues. CDR1 and CDR2 (germline): SGHTA, FQGNSA. The J segment lost 16 bases and the V segment lost 3 bases, leaving 8 bases of the junction unmatched. CDR3 coding DNA: TGTGCCAGCAGCTTCGCACAGGGGGAGTCGCTCCACTTT. This sequence encodes CASSFAQGESLHF.

On this clonotype itself: Being one base from a much bigger clone, this may be a read error. The genes are TRBV7-9 and TRBJ1-2; maybe TRBD1 (6 bases). V lost 2 bases, J lost 7 bases, and 8 bases lay in between. Germline-derived CDR1 and CDR2 are SEHNR and FQNEAQ (reference sequence). The CDR3 has 12 amino acids. The CDR3 reads CASSLTGLGYTF. The CDR3 DNA is TGTGCCAGCAGCTTAACAGGGCTTGGCTACACCTTC.

The sample holds many counts of this clonotype. V usage is TRBV7-6 and J usage is TRBJ2-2; 7 bases are shared with TRBD2. Unmatched junction bases numbered 12, after V lost 5 bases and J lost 6 bases. This CDR3 is built from 16 residues. Germline lookup yields CDR1 SGHVS and CDR2 FNYEAQ. Here the CDR3 DNA reads TGTGCCAGCAGCGAGGGCCGAGCGGGGATTGCCGGGGAGCTGTTTTTT. Translation gives CASSEGRAGIAGELFF.

This clonotype was seen ten or more times. J is TRBJ2-1 and V is TRBV7-9; weak D call: TRBD1 (6 bases). With 5 bases removed from V and 3 bases from J, the gap between germline ends came to 11 bases. The length of the CDR3 is 14 residues. Germline-derived CDR1 and CDR2 are SEHNR and FQNEAQ (reference sequence). The CDR3 loop reads CASSAKGVYNEQFF. The DNA of the CDR3 is TGTGCCAGCAGCGCAAAGGGGGTCTACAATGAGCAGTTCTTC.

This clonotype was detected many times. The rearrangement joins TRBV7-2 to TRBJ2-1; D is possibly TRBD1 or TRBD2 (6 bases each). The CDR3 has 17 amino acids. CDR1 and CDR2 from the germline V gene are SGHTA and FQGNSA. V was clipped by 8 bases and J by 0 bases, with 20 bases between them. In nucleotides, the CDR3 is TGTGCCAGCGGGAAGGGGGGTGGGGGTAGCTCCTACAATGAGCAGTTCTTC. Translated, it gives CASGKGGGGSSYNEQFF. The variable domain in full, completed from reference TRBV7-2 and TRBJ2-1, reads GAGVSQSPSNKVTEKGKDVELRCDPISGHTALYWYRQSLGQGLEFLIYFQGNSAPDKSGLPSDRFSAERTGGSVSTLTIQRTQQEDSAVYLCASGKGGGGSSYNEQFFGPGTRLTVL.

This clonotype was observed a few times. In DNA form, the CDR3 reads TGCGCCAGCAGCCGAACGGTGGGAGGCAATCAGCCCCAGCATTTT. It codes for CASSRTVGGNQPQHF. This rearrangement joins TRBV4-1 to TRBJ1-5, with unresolved D. The germline gives CDR1 MGHRA, CDR2 YSYEKL. Trimming removed 4 bases at V and 2 bases at J, with 12 bases between. This CDR3 region has 15 residues.

This clonotype came up many times. The chain joins TRBV24-1 to TRBJ2-5, with 9 bases aligning to TRBD2. This CDR3 spans 18 amino acids. The V gene's germline CDR1 is KGHDR and CDR2 SFDVKD. V shed 2 bases, J shed 2 bases, and the junction held 11 bases outside the gene matches. The CDR3 bases are TGTGCCACCAGTGATTCGACTAGCGGTTCGCGCCTTCAAGAGACCCAGTACTTC. Its translation: CATSDSTSGSRLQETQYF.

This clonotype was found a few times. The chain has TRBV12-3 or TRBV12-4 and TRBJ2-5; D not resolved. CDR3 size: 12 residues. Trimming removed 5 bases at V and 7 bases at J, with 11 bases between. The CDR3, as DNA: TGTGCCAGCAGTGAGATCCCTGGGACCCAGTACTTC. Translation gives CASSEIPGTQYF.

Ten or more counts support this clonotype. The CDR3 DNA reads TGTGCCAGCAGTGCATTTAGCGGGGGGGCCGTCGAGCAGTACTTC. Protein product: CASSAFSGGAVEQYF. The chain recombines TRBV7-2 with TRBJ2-7; 11 positions agree with TRBD2. Germline loops: CDR1 SGHTA, CDR2 FQGNSA. J was trimmed by 6 bases and V by 6 bases; bases with no gene match: 10. CDR3 length: 15 residues.

Many counts were recorded for this clonotype. At one boundary the junction diverges from the germline segment, which might be a read error. CDR3 amino acids: CASSPRATDTQYF. In DNA, the CDR3 is TGTGCTAGCAGCCCGCGGGCCACAGATACGCAGTATTTT. This chain uses TRBV7-7 with TRBJ2-3; TRBD2 is a possible D gene (5 bases). CDR1 and CDR2 (germline): SSHAT, FNYEAQ (reference sequence). This CDR3 has 13 amino acids.